Listed below are T cell receptor beta chains from one sample, sequenced in a study of blood T cells in healthy people across ages. TCRdb independently ran MiXCR on the 5' RACE reads; one entry per CDR3 protein. Here the sample spans around 1,600,000 distinct CDR3 sequences, roughly 43% being singletons. Sequences were obtained from blood. The source is a young woman in good health. Each CDR3 is given with its conserved first and last residue. A D gene is named only where the DNA matches it firmly. Only part of the rows carry a size: once, few, many, or a class if the clone is expanded.

v_gene	abundance	d_gene	j_gene	CDR3nt	CDR3aa
TRBV24-1	-	-	TRBJ2-7	TGTGCCACCAGTCATAGCGGTGAGGGCTCCTACGAGCAGTACTTC	CATSHSGEGSYEQYF
TRBV20-1	-	-	TRBJ1-5	TGCAGTGCTAGGAGTAATGGGGGGCGTTCCCAGCCCCAGCATTTT	CSARSNGGRSQPQHF
TRBV27	-	TRBD2	TRBJ2-2	TGTGCCAGCAGTTCGGGACTAGCGGTCGGGGAGATGTTTTTT	CASSSGLAVGEMFF
TRBV7-4	few	TRBD1	TRBJ1-1	TGTGCCAGCAGCTTGACTGACAGGGCGAACACTGAAGCTTTCTTT	CASSLTDRANTEAFF
TRBV6-5	-	TRBD1	TRBJ2-1	TGTGCCAGCAGTCCCGGACAGGAAAGAACCTACAATGAGCAGTTCTTC	CASSPGQERTYNEQFF
TRBV12-3/TRBV12-4	-	-	TRBJ2-3	TGTGCCGGCAGTCATCAGAGGGCAGATACGCAATATTTT	CAGSHQRADTQYF
TRBV9	-	-	TRBJ1-5	TGTGCCAGCAGCCAAACAGACAGGAGCAATCAGCCCCAGCATTTT	CASSQTDRSNQPQHF
TRBV7-2	once	-	TRBJ2-7	TGTGCCAGCAGCTTAGCGGAGTGGGACGAGCAGTACTTC	CASSLAEWDEQYF
TRBV2	few	TRBD1	TRBJ1-4	TGTGCCAGCAGTGAAATTACTTCCGGGGACAGGGAAGATGAAAAACTGTTTTTT	CASSEITSGDREDEKLFF
TRBV5-5	few	-	TRBJ1-4	TGTGCCAGCAGCGGCTCGGACAGCGCGGGTGAAAAACTGTTTTTT	CASSGSDSAGEKLFF
TRBV9	-	-	TRBJ1-6	TGTGCCAGCAGCGCGGGATACCATAATTCACCCCTCCACTTT	CASSAGYHNSPLHF
TRBV28	few	TRBD1	TRBJ1-2	TGTGCCAGCAGTTTATCTCTCAGGGGGCTGATCGACTATGGCTACACCTTC	CASSLSLRGLIDYGYTF
TRBV5-1	-	-	TRBJ1-1	TGCGCCAGCAGCTTGGTCGGCGGGGCCGCGAACACTGAAGCTTTCTTT	CASSLVGGAANTEAFF
TRBV7-2	-	-	TRBJ2-1	TGTGCCGGCAGCTTATCTATAGGGGACAATGAGCAGTTCTTC	CAGSLSIGDNEQFF
TRBV20-1	-	TRBD1	TRBJ1-5	TGCAGTGCTAGAGATCGCCGACAGGGGAATCAGCCCCAGCATTTT	CSARDRRQGNQPQHF
TRBV7-2	few	-	TRBJ1-6	TGTGCCAGCAGCTTAGTTTTCCGCTCACCCCTCCACTTT	CASSLVFRSPLHF
TRBV30	-	-	TRBJ1-5	TGTGCCTGGAGTCCGAGAGGGAATCAGCCCCAGCATTTT	CAWSPRGNQPQHF
TRBV27	few	-	TRBJ1-6	TGTGCCAGCAGTTCCACAGAGAGGGCTGGGACCCTCCACTTT	CASSSTERAGTLHF
TRBV4-3	-	-	TRBJ2-5	TGCGCCAGCAGCCAAGAAAGGGTTCGAGAGCAGTACTTC	CASSQERVREQYF
TRBV11-1	-	TRBD1	TRBJ2-7	TGTGCCAGCAGTTCCCGGGACAGGGGGAACTGCGAGCAGTACTTC	CASSSRDRGNCEQYF
TRBV6-6	few	TRBD1	TRBJ1-2	TGTGCCAGCAGTGGGACAGGGGGAGACGGCTACACCTTC	CASSGTGGDGYTF
TRBV11-2	-	TRBD1	TRBJ1-2	TGTGCCAGCAGCTTCTGGACAGGGGAACATGGCTACACCTTC	CASSFWTGEHGYTF
TRBV27	-	-	TRBJ1-1	TGTGCCAGCAGTTGGCGGGCAGGGATCACTGAAGCTTTCTTT	CASSWRAGITEAFF
TRBV7-2	-	-	TRBJ2-3	TGTGCCAGCAGCTTAATCTCAGCTACGCAGTATTTT	CASSLISATQYF
TRBV11-2	-	TRBD1	TRBJ2-3	TGTGCCAGCAGCGGACGACAGGGAAACACAGATACGCAGTATTTT	CASSGRQGNTDTQYF
TRBV12-3/TRBV12-4	-	TRBD2	TRBJ2-3	TGTGCCAGCAGTTTTGTCCTAGCGGCTCCCAGAGCACATACGCAGTATTTT	CASSFVLAAPRAHTQYF
TRBV5-1	-	-	TRBJ2-3	TGCGCCAGCAGCTACAGGGGGGGCAGAACCGCTAGCACAGATACGCAGTATTTT	CASSYRGGRTASTDTQYF
TRBV2	few	-	TRBJ2-7	TGTGCCAGCAGTGAACGGGCACAGGCCCCAACCTACGAGCAGTACTTC	CASSERAQAPTYEQYF
TRBV15	-	-	TRBJ1-1	TGTGCCACCAGCAGAGATGGGGAGAGGGCTTTCTTT	CATSRDGERAFF
TRBV12-3/TRBV12-4	few	-	TRBJ1-1	TGTGCCAGCAGTGCCCTAACAGGGGAAGCTTTCTTT	CASSALTGEAFF
TRBV20-1	-	-	TRBJ1-3	TGCAGTGCTAGGAGTAACTCTGGAAACACCATATATTTT	CSARSNSGNTIYF
TRBV30	-	-	TRBJ1-1	TGTGCCTGGATCAAAATCGGGGGGATGAACACTGAAGCTTTCTTT	CAWIKIGGMNTEAFF
TRBV29-1	few	-	TRBJ1-2	TGCAGCGGCTGGGCCGGCTCCCCCGGCTACACCTTC	CSGWAGSPGYTF
TRBV20-1	few	-	TRBJ1-1	TGCAGTGCTAAACGCGGGGGCATGAACACTGAAGCTTTCTTT	CSAKRGGMNTEAFF
TRBV5-1	-	-	TRBJ2-7	TGCGCCAGCAGGCGAGGGCAAGGTGTCTCCTACGAGCAGTACTTC	CASRRGQGVSYEQYF
TRBV6-4	-	-	TRBJ2-3	TGTGCCAGCAGTGACTCTTTAGTGGATACGCAGTATTTT	CASSDSLVDTQYF
TRBV7-9	few	-	TRBJ1-2	TGTGCCAGCAGTCCAACAGGAATAGCTAACTATGGCTACACCTTC	CASSPTGIANYGYTF